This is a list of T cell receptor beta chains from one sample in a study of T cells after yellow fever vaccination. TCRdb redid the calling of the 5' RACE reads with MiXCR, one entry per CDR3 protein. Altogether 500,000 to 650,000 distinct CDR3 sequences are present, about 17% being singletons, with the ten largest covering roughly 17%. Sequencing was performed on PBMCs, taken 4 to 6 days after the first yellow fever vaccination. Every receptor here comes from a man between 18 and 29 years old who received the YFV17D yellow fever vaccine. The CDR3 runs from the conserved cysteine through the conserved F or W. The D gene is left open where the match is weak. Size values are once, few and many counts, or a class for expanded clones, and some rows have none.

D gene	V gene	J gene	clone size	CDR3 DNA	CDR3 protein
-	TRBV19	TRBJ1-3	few	TGTGCCAGTAGTATCGGCCTATTCTCTGGAAACACCATATATTTT	CASSIGLFSGNTIYF
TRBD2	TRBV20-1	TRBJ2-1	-	TGCAGTGCTAGCGGGGGGGCCTACAATGAGCAGTTCTTC	CSASGGAYNEQFF
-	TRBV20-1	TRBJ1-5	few	TGCAGTGCTAGACAGTTCAATCAGCCCCAGCATTTT	CSARQFNQPQHF
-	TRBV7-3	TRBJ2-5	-	TGTGCCAGCAGCTTAAGGCACACGGAGACCCAGTACTTC	CASSLRHTETQYF
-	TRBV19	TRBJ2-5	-	TGTGCCAGTAGTAGGACCACGGGGGAGACCCAGTACTTC	CASSRTTGETQYF
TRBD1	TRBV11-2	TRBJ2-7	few	TGTGCCAGCAGCCCATGGACAGGGGACGAGCAGTACTTC	CASSPWTGDEQYF
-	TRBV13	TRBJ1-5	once	TGTGCCAGCAGCCTCGGGCCCGGATTCAGCAATCAGCCCCAGCATTTT	CASSLGPGFSNQPQHF
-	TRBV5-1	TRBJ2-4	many	TGCGCCAGCAGCTCAACAGTAGCCAAAAACATTCAGTACTTC	CASSSTVAKNIQYF
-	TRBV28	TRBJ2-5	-	TGTGCCAGCAGCTTCCGCTCGCGGGGCGGGGAGACCCAGTACTTC	CASSFRSRGGETQYF
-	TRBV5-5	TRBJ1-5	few	TGTGCCAGCAGCCTGAACCACTTTAGCAATCAGCCCCAGCATTTT	CASSLNHFSNQPQHF
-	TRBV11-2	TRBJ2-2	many	TGTGCCAACGAAGGGGGGGGGGCCCGAACCGGGGAGCTGTTTTTT	CANEGGGARTGELFF
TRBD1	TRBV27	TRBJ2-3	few	TGTGCCAGCAGTCAGGGGGCTCGGGGCACAGATACGCAGTATTTT	CASSQGARGTDTQYF
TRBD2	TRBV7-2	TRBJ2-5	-	TGTGCCAGCAGCCCCCACGCCCTGCGGGGGACCAAGGATACCCAGTACTTC	CASSPHALRGTKDTQYF
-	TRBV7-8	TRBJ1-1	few	TGTGCCAGCAGCCCGCCACTCGGGGCGGGCCAGGGGGAAGCTTTCTTT	CASSPPLGAGQGEAFF
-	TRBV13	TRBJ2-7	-	TGTGCCAGCAGCTTTGGGGGAGACGAGCAGTACTTC	CASSFGGDEQYF
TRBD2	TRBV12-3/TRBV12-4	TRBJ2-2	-	TGTGCCAGCAGTTCAGCGGGGCACACCGGGGAGCTGTTTTTT	CASSSAGHTGELFF
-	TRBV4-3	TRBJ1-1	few	TGCGCCAGCAGCCAAGATCCCGAACCCTTGGACACTGAAGCTTTCTTT	CASSQDPEPLDTEAFF
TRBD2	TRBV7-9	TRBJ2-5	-	TGTGCCAGCAGCTCCGGGGGACTAGCGAAAGAGACCCAGTACTTC	CASSSGGLAKETQYF
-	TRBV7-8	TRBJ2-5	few	TGTGCCAGCAGCGCTACTCCCGGCCAAGAGACCCAGTACTTC	CASSATPGQETQYF
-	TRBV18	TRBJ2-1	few	TGTGCCAGCTCACCAAACCGGGGGCACGAGCAGTTCTTC	CASSPNRGHEQFF
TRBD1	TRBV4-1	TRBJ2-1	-	TGCGCCAGCAGGCGACAGGGGGTGGGAGAGCAGTTCTTC	CASRRQGVGEQFF
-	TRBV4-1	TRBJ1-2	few	TGCGCCAGCAGCCCGCGGATTGAGGGCTTTGGCTACACCTTC	CASSPRIEGFGYTF
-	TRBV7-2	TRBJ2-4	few	TGTGCCAGCAGCTTAGGTGGAGACGGCTACTTC	CASSLGGDGYF
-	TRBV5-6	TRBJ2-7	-	TGTGCCAGCAGCTTGCGGGCCGGGAACGGGTACGAGCAGTACTTC	CASSLRAGNGYEQYF
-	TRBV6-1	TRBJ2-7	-	TGTGCCAGCAGTCCCCGGGGGGCGCACCTCTCCTACGAGCAGTACTTC	CASSPRGAHLSYEQYF
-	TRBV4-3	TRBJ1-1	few	TGCGCCAGCAGCCAACTGGGACGGACCGAGGGCACTGAAGCTTTCTTT	CASSQLGRTEGTEAFF
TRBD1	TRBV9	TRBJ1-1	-	TGTGCCAGCAGCGTAGATCCAGGGGGCCAGAACACTGAAGCTTTCTTT	CASSVDPGGQNTEAFF
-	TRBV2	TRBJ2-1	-	TGTGCCAGCAGTGAAGCGCGTGAGCAGTTCTTC	CASSEAREQFF
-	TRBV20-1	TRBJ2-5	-	TGCAGTGCTGCCCCGCCCATGGGGGGGGGCGAGACCCAGTACTTC	CSAAPPMGGGETQYF
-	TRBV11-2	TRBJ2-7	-	TGTGCCAGCAGCTTACAAACCGGAGCCATATCCTACGAGCAGTACTTC	CASSLQTGAISYEQYF
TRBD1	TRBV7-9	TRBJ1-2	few	TGTGCCAGCAGCTCCGAGGGACAGATCTATGGCTACACCTTC	CASSSEGQIYGYTF
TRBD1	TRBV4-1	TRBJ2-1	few	TGCGCCAGCAGCCAGGCTTATGGTTATCCGGGACAGGGAAATGAGCAGTTCTTC	CASSQAYGYPGQGNEQFF
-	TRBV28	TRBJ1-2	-	TGTGCCAGCAGTCTCGGAGGTGCGGGCTATGGCTACACCTTC	CASSLGGAGYGYTF
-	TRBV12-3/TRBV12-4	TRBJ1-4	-	TGTGCCAGCAGTCCCGGCGGGATTAATGAAAAACTGTTTTTT	CASSPGGINEKLFF
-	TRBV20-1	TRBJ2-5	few	TGCAGTGCTAGAGATCGGGCACAAGAGACCCAGTACTTC	CSARDRAQETQYF
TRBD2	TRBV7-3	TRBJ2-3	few	TGTGCCAGCAGCCCTCTGTCCAGCGGGGGGGCCGACAGCACAGATACGCAGTATTTT	CASSPLSSGGADSTDTQYF
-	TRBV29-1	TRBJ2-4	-	TGCAGCGTTGGACCAGAAAAAAACATTCAGTACTTC	CSVGPEKNIQYF
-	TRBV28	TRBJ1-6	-	TGTGCCAGCAGGCAGGGGCGGGGCTATTCACCCCTCCACTTT	CASRQGRGYSPLHF
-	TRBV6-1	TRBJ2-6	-	TGTGCCAGCAGTGGGAGGGCCTCTGGGGCCAACGTCCTGACTTTC	CASSGRASGANVLTF
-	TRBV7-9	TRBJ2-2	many	TGTGCCAGCAGCTCAAGGACAGCGAACACCGGGGAGCTGTTTTTT	CASSSRTANTGELFF
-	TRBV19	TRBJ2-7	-	TGTGCCAGTAGTACGGCAGGGAATCGGGTCGGCGAGCAGTACTTC	CASSTAGNRVGEQYF
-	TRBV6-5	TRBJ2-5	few	TGTGCCAGCAGTTCTCCAGGAATCTTGAACTTC	CASSSPGILNF
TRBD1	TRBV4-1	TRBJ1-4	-	TGCGCCAGCAGCCAGAGCCCCGGACAGGGCCATAAGACTAATGAAAAACTGTTTTTT	CASSQSPGQGHKTNEKLFF
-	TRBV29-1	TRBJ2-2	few	TGCAGCGTACGGGCGGCGTACACCGGGGAGCTGTTTTTT	CSVRAAYTGELFF
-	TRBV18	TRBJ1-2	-	TGTGCCAGCTCACCACCGGCCAGGGAGAACTATGGCTACACCTTC	CASSPPARENYGYTF
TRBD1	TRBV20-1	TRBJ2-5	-	TGCAGTGCCAACCGGGACAGTCATCAAGAGACCCAGTACTTC	CSANRDSHQETQYF
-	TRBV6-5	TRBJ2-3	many	TGTGCCAGCAGTCACATACGGCAGGATACGCAGTATTTT	CASSHIRQDTQYF
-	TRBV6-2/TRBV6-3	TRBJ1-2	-	TGTGCCTCCTGGGACCTTACAAAAGAAGAGGGCTATGGCTACACCTTC	CASWDLTKEEGYGYTF
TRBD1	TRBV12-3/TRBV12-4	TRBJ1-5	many	TGTGCCAGCAGGCAGGGGGGGGGCAATCAGCCCCAGCATTTT	CASRQGGGNQPQHF
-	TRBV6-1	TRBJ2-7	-	TGTGCCACCGATCGGGCAGCCACCTACCCCTACGAGCAGTACTTC	CATDRAATYPYEQYF